This T cell receptor beta chain emerged from a study of T cells in Graves' hyperthyroidism and ophthalmopathy. As for the study in general: Blood was drawn when the patient was first diagnosed and still untreated.

TCR beta CDR3 regions were amplified from RNA transcripts. Researchers ran a first-round RT-PCR on the TCR CDR3 using the HTBI primer set. Using its own MiXCR run on the multiplex PCR reads, TCRdb lists one record per CDR3 protein. The table records about 560,000 distinct CDR3 sequences, over 15% of them present only once. V shed 3 bases and J shed 6 bases, with 12 bases lying between them. The CDR3 length is 14 residues. Germline V CDR1 and CDR2: SGHTA, FQGNSA. This clonotype showed up many times. The gene calls are TRBV7-2 and TRBJ2-1; the D gene is possibly TRBD2 (6 bases). The receptor was derived from a woman younger than 35 with Graves' hyperthyroidism. Sequencing was carried out using blood. CDR3 nucleotides: TGTGCCAGCAGCTTCGGCGGGAACACCAATGAGCAGTTCTTC. It yields the protein CASSFGGNTNEQFF.